This passage covers 17 T cell receptor beta chains from one sample sequenced in a study of shared clonotypes between healthy human individuals. Terminally differentiated effector memory CD45RA+ cells were left out of the naive CD8 fraction, which was CD45RO-negative and positively selected for CCR7. This table comes from immunoSEQ multiplex PCR, and its TCRdb copy is limited to in-frame clones, with some not included. The data contain hundreds of thousands of clones, about 95% of them singletons. The specimen was naive CD8+ T cells sorted from blood. These receptors were collected from a woman between 25 and 40 years old in good health.

The rearrangement uses TRBV27 and TRBJ2-2; TRBD2 aligns across 9 bases. This CDR3 region has 15 residues. Germline CDR1 reads MNHEY; CDR2 reads SMNVEV (reference sequence). The V and J ends lost 6 bases and 4 bases, in that order; junction bases with no gene match: 6. The DNA for the CDR3 is TGTGCCAGCAGAATAGCGGGAGAGGGCACCGGGGAGCTGTTTTTT. It encodes CASRIAGEGTGELFF.

This clone came up once. V gene TRBV6-1 combines with J gene TRBJ1-4, with TRBD1 identical over 7 bases. Germline lookup yields CDR1 MNHNS and CDR2 SASEGT. Germline trimming cut 6 bases from V and 6 bases from J; bases unmatched to any gene: 7. This CDR3 is built from 14 residues. In DNA, the CDR3 is TGTGCCAGCAGCGCCAGGGGGACCTATGAAAAACTGTTTTTT. This translates into CASSARGTYEKLFF.

Only one count was recorded for this clone. The rearrangement uses TRBV5-1 and TRBJ2-1; D remains ambiguous. Germline values: CDR1 SGHRS, CDR2 YFSETQ. The CDR3 has 12 amino acids. V lost 0 bases and J lost 10, with 8 bases in between. DNA for the CDR3: TGCGCCAGCAGCTTGGAGGTGGGCGAGCAGTTCTTC. This codes for CASSLEVGEQFF.

The chain has TRBV6-6 and TRBJ2-1; 11 nucleotides match TRBD2. V was clipped by 8 bases and J by 4 bases; unmatched bases: 10. Germline loops: CDR1 MNHNY, CDR2 SVGAGI (reference sequence). This CDR3 is 16 amino acids long. The CDR3 protein is CASLRGTSGPYNEQFF. Here the CDR3 DNA reads TGTGCCAGCCTCCGGGGGACTAGCGGACCATACAATGAGCAGTTCTTC.

This chain uses TRBV5-4 with TRBJ1-5; D remains unclear. V was trimmed by 1 base and J by 7 bases, leaving 12 bases between them. The CDR3 is 14 amino acids. The germline CDR1 and CDR2 sequences are SGHNT and YYREEE (reference sequence). CDR3 loop: CASSLIGRRQPQHF. For the CDR3, the DNA is TGTGCCAGCAGCTTGATAGGTCGGAGGCAGCCCCAGCATTTT.

The rearrangement uses TRBV4-1 and TRBJ2-1; 8 bases map to TRBD2. The J segment lost 3 bases and the V segment lost 2 bases, leaving 6 bases of the junction unmatched. CDR1 and CDR2 (germline): MGHRA, YSYEKL. The CDR3 consists of 16 residues. This chain's CDR3 is CASSQPSGPDYNEQFF. The CDR3 region has the DNA TGCGCCAGCAGCCAACCTAGCGGGCCGGACTACAATGAGCAGTTCTTC.

J is TRBJ2-7 and V is TRBV6-6; the D call may be TRBD1 or TRBD2 (5 bases each). The CDR3 contains 15 residues. Germline CDR1 MNHNY, CDR2 SVGAGI (reference sequence). Deletions cut 5 bases from V and 4 bases from J, with 18 bases between. The CDR3 DNA sequence: TGTGCCAGCAGTCACCCAGGGAGTCAAGGGTACGAGCAGTACTTC. This codes for CASSHPGSQGYEQYF.

This clone appeared once. This chain uses TRBV19 with TRBJ1-5; D ambiguous. Trimming shortened V by 7 bases and J by 1 base, and 20 bases separated the two germline ends. In germline, CDR1 is LNHDA, CDR2 SQIVND (reference sequence). The length of the CDR3 is 17 residues. The CDR3 here is CASNNFPRTGSNQPQHF. CDR3 in DNA: TGTGCCAGTAACAACTTCCCCAGGACGGGAAGCAATCAGCCCCAGCATTTT.

V and J are TRBV2 and TRBJ2-7; 8 nucleotides align to TRBD2. V lost 7 bases, J lost 5 bases, and 19 bases stayed unmatched. This CDR3 has 17 amino acids. CDR1 and CDR2 (germline): SNHLY, FYNNEI. CDR3 region: CASTFEAGEGGVDEQYF. The CDR3 DNA is TGTGCCAGCACTTTCGAAGCGGGAGAGGGGGGGGTGGACGAGCAGTACTTC. The complete variable domain, with remaining parts taken from reference TRBV2 and TRBJ2-7, reads EPEVTQTPSHQVTQMGQEVILRCVPISNHLYFYWYRQILGQKVEFLVSFYNNEISEKSEIFDDQFSVERPDGSNFTLKIRSTKLEDSAMYFCASTFEAGEGGVDEQYFGPGTRLTVT.

This clone occurred once. V and J are TRBV19 and TRBJ1-5, with 7 bases lining up with TRBD1. Germline V CDR1 and CDR2: LNHDA, SQIVND (reference sequence). V was clipped by 3 bases and J by 7 bases; unmatched bases: 15. The CDR3 totals 17 residues. CDR3 sequence (DNA): TGTGCCAGTAGTATCGATCTAGAACAGGGGAATGTGCAGCCCCAGCATTTT. This translates into CASSIDLEQGNVQPQHF.

This rearrangement joins TRBV15 to TRBJ1-1; D is undetermined. Germline V gene data show CDR1 as LNHNV and CDR2 as YYDKDF (reference sequence). V shed 5 bases and J shed 3 bases, with 13 bases lying between them. The CDR3 consists of 14 residues. The DNA of the CDR3 is TGTGCCACCAGCGGACGGACGGGAGACACTGAAGCTTTCTTT. This encodes CATSGRTGDTEAFF.

This clone was recorded only once. The J gene is TRBJ2-7, the V gene TRBV5-4; D is unresolved. CDR3 length: 14 residues. The ends were cut back, 0 bases at V and 4 bases at J, with 11 bases in the middle. Germline V lookup: CDR1 SGHNT, CDR2 YYREEE (reference sequence). CDR3 residues: CASSLAQSTYEQYF. In DNA form, the CDR3 reads TGTGCCAGCAGCTTGGCCCAGTCAACGTACGAGCAGTACTTC.

This clone has a single count. J is TRBJ2-1 and V is TRBV10-2; 10 bases match TRBD2. V trimming: 7 bases; J trimming: 4 bases; junction bases outside the gene matches: 7. Germline assignment: CDR1 WSHSY and CDR2 SAAADI. This CDR3 has 15 residues. CDR3 in DNA: TGCGCCAGCAAGCTAGCGGGAGAGGGTTACAATGAGCAGTTCTTC. Amino acids: CASKLAGEGYNEQFF.

The chain has TRBV6-4 and TRBJ2-3, with D unclear. Deletions cut 3 bases from V and 2 bases from J, with 9 bases between. CDR1 and CDR2 (germline): MRHNA, SNTAGT. The CDR3 consists of 14 residues. DNA of the CDR3: TGTGCCAGCAGTGAAAACAAATTCACAGATACGCAGTATTTT. Translation gives CASSENKFTDTQYF.

The chain carries TRBV5-4 and TRBJ1-6; D gene unclear. V dropped 1 base and J dropped 0 bases, with 14 bases sitting between them. This CDR3 contains 18 residues. Looked up from germline, CDR1 is SGHNT and CDR2 is YYREEE (reference sequence). CDR3 sequence: CASSLLPRPDSYNSPLHF. As DNA, the CDR3 is TGTGCCAGCAGCTTGCTTCCCCGACCTGACTCCTATAATTCACCCCTCCACTTT.

The rearrangement uses TRBV7-8 and TRBJ1-5; unclear D gene. This CDR3 region has 15 residues. The V end lost 3 bases, the J end lost 2 bases, and 11 bases lay between the germline ends. Per the germline V gene, CDR1 is SGHVS and CDR2 is FQNEAQ. CDR3 DNA: TGTGCCAGCAGCTTGCTGCGGTCCGGCAATCAGCCCCAGCATTTT. Residues: CASSLLRSGNQPQHF.

The gene calls are TRBV29-1 and TRBJ1-1, with D unresolved. The germline V and J ends were trimmed by 0 bases and 1 base, with 9 bases remaining between them. CDR3 length: 14 amino acids. The germline V gene encodes CDR1 SQVTM and CDR2 ANQGSEA. The CDR3 DNA follows: TGCAGCGTTGAAGAAGGCAGGAGGAACACTGAAGCTTTCTTT. Protein product: CSVEEGRRNTEAFF.